Detailed here is one T cell receptor beta chain. Its cognate antigen is unknown. Every patient had mismatch repair deficiency by PCR or immunohistochemistry. Sequenced by immunoSEQ multiplex PCR; TCRdb stores in-frame clones only, minus some. The sample shows approximately 60,000 clones, approximately 90% of them seen only once. This sample is drawn from a study of PD-1 blockade in mismatch repair-deficient tumors. Study-wide context: Patients had approximately 12 mismatch repair-deficient cancer types and were previously treated and progressing.

Findings and caveats of the study: Tumor-resident clones, often undetectable pretreatment in blood, expanded then contracted after pembrolizumab.

V was pared by 5 bases and J by 4 bases, with 9 bases between. CDR1 is SEHNR and CDR2 is FQNEAQ in the germline V gene (reference sequence). The CDR3 totals 13 residues. Sample: peripheral blood, taken 52 weeks after starting pembrolizumab. This chain uses TRBV7-9 with TRBJ2-1; no reliable D call. The receptor comes from an adult with mismatch repair-deficient cancer. The CDR3 DNA sequence: TGTGCCAGCAGCCCTACTACATACAATGAGCAGTTCTTC. The encoded protein is CASSPTTYNEQFF. The full variable domain, its missing parts supplied by reference TRBV7-9 and TRBJ2-1, is DTGVSQNPRHKITKRGQNVTFRCDPISEHNRLYWYRQTLGQGPEFLTYFQNEAQLEKSRLLSDRFSAERPKGSFSTLEIQRTEQGDSAMYLCASSPTTYNEQFFGPGTRLTVL.